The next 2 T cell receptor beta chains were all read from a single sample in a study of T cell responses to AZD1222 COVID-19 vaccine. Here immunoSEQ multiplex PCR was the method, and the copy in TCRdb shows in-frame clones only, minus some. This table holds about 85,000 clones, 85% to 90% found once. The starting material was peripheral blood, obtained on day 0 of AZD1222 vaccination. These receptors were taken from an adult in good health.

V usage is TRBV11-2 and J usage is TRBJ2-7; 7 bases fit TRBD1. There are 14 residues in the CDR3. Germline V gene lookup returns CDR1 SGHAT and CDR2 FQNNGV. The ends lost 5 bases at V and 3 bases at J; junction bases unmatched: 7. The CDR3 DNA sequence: TGTGCCAGCAGCCCCCGACAGGGACACTACGAGCAGTACTTC. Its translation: CASSPRQGHYEQYF.

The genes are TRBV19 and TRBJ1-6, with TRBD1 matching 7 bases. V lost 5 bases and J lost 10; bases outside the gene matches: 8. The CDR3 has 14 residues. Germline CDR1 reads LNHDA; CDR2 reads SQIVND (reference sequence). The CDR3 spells CASSPDRELSPLHF. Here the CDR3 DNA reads TGTGCCAGTAGTCCAGACAGGGAGTTGTCACCCCTCCACTTT.